The sample holds one count of the clone carrying this T cell receptor beta chain. The data originate from a study of technical replicates of blood from several donors. Only in-frame clones appear in the TCRdb table, and some are missing; sequencing was by immunoSEQ multiplex PCR. The sample comprises around 80,000 clones, 95% to 98% of which are singletons, and 0.12% to 0.15% rests with the top ten. Sequenced sample: T cells isolated from PBMCs. The origin of this receptor is a human donor in good health.

The CDR3 sequence is CASSPGLAATYEQYF. DNA for the CDR3: TGTGCCAGCAGCCCGGGACTAGCGGCAACCTACGAGCAGTACTTC. This chain joins TRBV5-4 and TRBJ2-7; 11 nucleotides agree with TRBD2. The length of the CDR3 is 15 residues. CDR1 is SGHNT and CDR2 is YYREEE in the germline V gene (reference sequence). The trim removed 4 bases at V and 2 bases at J, leaving 5 bases unmatched.